Below are 6 T cell receptor beta chains sequenced from a single sample in a study of blood T cell repertoires in COVID-19. Assay: immunoSEQ multiplex PCR; the TCRdb copy retains only in-frame clones and omits some. The sample contains 190,000 or so clones, around 87% of which appear only once. Sequencing input: peripheral blood. Receptor source: a woman aged 30 to 39 with active or convalescent COVID-19.

The chain's CDR3 is CASSESRAGDTQYF. The CDR3 DNA sequence: TGCGCCAGCAGTGAGTCAAGAGCGGGAGATACGCAGTATTTT. The rearrangement uses TRBV10-1 and TRBJ2-3, with D tentatively TRBD2 (6 bases). In germline, CDR1 is WNHNN, CDR2 SYGVQD (reference sequence). The CDR3 contains 14 residues. Deletions cut 0 bases from V and 5 bases from J, with 9 bases between.

V and J are TRBV30 and TRBJ1-1, with TRBD1 matching over 10 bases. There are 16 residues in the CDR3. V lost 3 bases and J lost 2; bases outside the gene matches: 9. Per germline, CDR1 GTSNPN and CDR2 SVGIG (reference sequence). The CDR3 nucleotides read TGTGCCTGGAGCAGACAGGGGGCGACGTTAAACACTGAAGCTTTCTTT. Protein: CAWSRQGATLNTEAFF.

V gene TRBV5-4 combines with J gene TRBJ2-1; 9 nucleotides line up with TRBD2. The V gene's germline CDR1 is SGHNT and CDR2 YYREEE (reference sequence). V shed 0 bases and J 9 bases; nucleotides not matched to a gene: 7. This CDR3 has 15 amino acids. The CDR3 DNA sequence: TGTGCCAGCAGCTTGGACGGCGGGGGGGCCATTGAGCAGTTCTTC. It codes for CASSLDGGGAIEQFF.

This clone is a singleton in its sample. The rearrangement links TRBV27 to TRBJ1-1; D is uncertain. V was shortened by 3 bases and J by 0 bases, with 5 bases between the two germline ends. This CDR3 is built from 13 residues. Germline values: CDR1 MNHEY, CDR2 SMNVEV (reference sequence). CDR3 bases: TGTGCCAGCAGTTTGCGTTTGAACACTGAAGCTTTCTTT. It codes for CASSLRLNTEAFF.

CDR3 nucleotide sequence: TGTGCCAGCAGTTACTGGGGGGGAACCGGGGAGCTGTTTTTT. Translation gives CASSYWGGTGELFF. The chain is built from TRBV6-5 and TRBJ2-2; 7 positions match TRBD2. J was trimmed by 5 bases and V by 1 base; bases with no gene match: 1. In germline, CDR1 is MNHEY, CDR2 SVGAGI. The CDR3 extends over 14 amino acids.

The chain's CDR3 is CASSAQQGKGHEAFF. Here the CDR3 DNA reads TGTGCCAGTAGCGCCCAACAGGGAAAAGGGCATGAAGCTTTCTTT. The J gene is TRBJ1-1, the V gene TRBV19; D is possibly TRBD1 (6 bases). V gave up 6 bases and J gave up 7 bases, with 21 bases separating them. CDR3 size: 15 residues. Looked up from germline, CDR1 is LNHDA and CDR2 is SQIVND (reference sequence).